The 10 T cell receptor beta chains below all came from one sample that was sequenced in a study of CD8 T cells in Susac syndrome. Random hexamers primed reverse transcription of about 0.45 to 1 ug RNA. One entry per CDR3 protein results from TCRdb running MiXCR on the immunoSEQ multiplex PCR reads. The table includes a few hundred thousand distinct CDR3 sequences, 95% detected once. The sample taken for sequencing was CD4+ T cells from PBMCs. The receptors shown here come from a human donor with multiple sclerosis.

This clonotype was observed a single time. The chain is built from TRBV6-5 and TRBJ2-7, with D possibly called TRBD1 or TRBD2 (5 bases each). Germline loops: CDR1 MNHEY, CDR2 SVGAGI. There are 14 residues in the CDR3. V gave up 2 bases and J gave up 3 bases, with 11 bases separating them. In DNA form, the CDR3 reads TGTGCCAGCAGTTACCGGGACGGATACTACGAGCAGTACTTC. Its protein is CASSYRDGYYEQYF.

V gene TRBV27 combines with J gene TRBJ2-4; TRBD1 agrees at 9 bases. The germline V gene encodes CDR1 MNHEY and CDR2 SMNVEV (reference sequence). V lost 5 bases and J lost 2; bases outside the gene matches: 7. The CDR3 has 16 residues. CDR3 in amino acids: CASSPGQGLTKNIQYF. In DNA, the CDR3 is TGTGCCAGCAGTCCTGGACAGGGGTTGACCAAAAACATTCAGTACTTC.

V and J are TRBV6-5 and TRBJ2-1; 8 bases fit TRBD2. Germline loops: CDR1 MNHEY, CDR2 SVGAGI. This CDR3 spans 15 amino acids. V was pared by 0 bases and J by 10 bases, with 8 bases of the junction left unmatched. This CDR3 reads CASSYSRAGAKEQFF. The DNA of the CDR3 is TGTGCCAGCAGTTACTCGAGAGCGGGAGCGAAGGAGCAGTTCTTC.

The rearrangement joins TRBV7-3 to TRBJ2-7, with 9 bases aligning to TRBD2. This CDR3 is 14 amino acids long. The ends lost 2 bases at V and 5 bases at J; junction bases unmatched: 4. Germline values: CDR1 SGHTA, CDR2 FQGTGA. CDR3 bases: TGTGCCAGCAGCTTATTTAGCGGGAGCAACGAGCAGTACTTC. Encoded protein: CASSLFSGSNEQYF.

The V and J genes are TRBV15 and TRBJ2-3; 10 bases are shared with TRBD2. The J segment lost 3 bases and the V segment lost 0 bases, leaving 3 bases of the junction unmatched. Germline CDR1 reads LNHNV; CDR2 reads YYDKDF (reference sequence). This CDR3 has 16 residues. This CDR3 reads CATSREAGGLTDTQYF. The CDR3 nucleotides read TGTGCCACCAGCAGAGAAGCGGGAGGGTTGACAGATACGCAGTATTTT.

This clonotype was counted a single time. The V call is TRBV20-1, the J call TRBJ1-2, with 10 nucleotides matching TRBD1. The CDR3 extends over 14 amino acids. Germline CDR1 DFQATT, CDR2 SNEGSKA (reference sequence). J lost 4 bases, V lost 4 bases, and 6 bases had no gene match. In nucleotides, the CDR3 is TGCAGTGCTACGGACAGGGGGGAATCCTATGGCTACACCTTC. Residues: CSATDRGESYGYTF.

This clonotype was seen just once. CDR3 nucleotide sequence: TGCGCCAGCAGCCAAGCAGAGAGCTCCTACAATGAGCAGTTCTTC. Encoded protein: CASSQAESSYNEQFF. The V gene is TRBV4-1, the J gene TRBJ2-1; D gene ambiguous. Trimming pared 1 base from V and 0 bases from J, leaving 7 bases between. The germline V gene has CDR1 MGHRA and CDR2 YSYEKL. This CDR3 is built from 15 residues.

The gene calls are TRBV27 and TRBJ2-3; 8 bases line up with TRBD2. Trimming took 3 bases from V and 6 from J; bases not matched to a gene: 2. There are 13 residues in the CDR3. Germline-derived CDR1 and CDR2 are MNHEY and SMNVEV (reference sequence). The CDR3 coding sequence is TGTGCCAGCAGTTTGCGGGAGGCTGATACGCAGTATTTT. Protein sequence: CASSLREADTQYF.

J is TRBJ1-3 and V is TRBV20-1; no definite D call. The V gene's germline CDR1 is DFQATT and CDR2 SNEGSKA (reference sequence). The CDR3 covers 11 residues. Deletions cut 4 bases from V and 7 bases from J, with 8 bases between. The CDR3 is CSATGLNTIYF. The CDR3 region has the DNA TGCAGTGCTACCGGGCTCAACACCATATATTTT.

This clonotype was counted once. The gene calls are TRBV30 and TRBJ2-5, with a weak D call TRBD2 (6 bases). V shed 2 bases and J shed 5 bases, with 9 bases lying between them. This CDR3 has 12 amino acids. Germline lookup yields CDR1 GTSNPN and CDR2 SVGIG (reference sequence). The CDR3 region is CAWSPAGETQYF. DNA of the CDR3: TGTGCCTGGAGTCCCGCGGGGGAGACCCAGTACTTC.